This T cell receptor beta chain was recorded in a study of blood T cell repertoires in COVID-19. Overall study context: In each case, the material was cDNA or gDNA derived from T cells, B-cell-depleted T cells, or PBMCs.

Authors' data handling: Scientists estimated how many nucleated cells there were by amplifying reference gene primers. Assay: immunoSEQ multiplex PCR; the TCRdb copy retains only in-frame clones and omits some. Clone size and V and J calls were adopted from that table, with D and trimming inferred from the DNA. The sample consists of hundreds of thousands of clones, around 88% of them appearing once. This CDR3 region has 14 residues. Per germline, CDR1 MDHEN and CDR2 SYDVKM. V was trimmed by 1 base and J by 7 bases, leaving 11 bases between them. The cohort comprised adults aged about 18 to 90 years residing in 20 to 25 US areas. Cohorts were assigned according to the clinical history that participants reported. This clone was detected once.

What was sequenced was PBMCs or T cells enriched from blood (not recorded which). This sequence was found in a woman aged 50 to 60 with acute COVID-19. The chain combines TRBV28 with TRBJ1-5; D ambiguous. In DNA, the CDR3 is TGTGCCAGCAGTTTATTTGGCAGTTGGCAGCCCCAGCATTTT. Its translation: CASSLFGSWQPQHF. Supplemented by reference TRBV28 and TRBJ1-5, the full variable domain reads DVKVTQSSRYLVKRTGEKVFLECVQDMDHENMFWYRQDPGLGLRLIYFSYDVKMKEKGDIPEGYSVSREKKERFSLILESASTNQTSMYLCASSLFGSWQPQHFGDGTRLSIL.